The 7 T cell receptor beta chains given below trace back to one sample, sequenced in a study of shared clonotypes between healthy human individuals (dated by TCRdb to 2018 to 2020). The protocol used for the library was the immunoSEQ multiplex PCR assay. TCRdb provides this immuneACCESS table in a form limited to in-frame rearrangements. Some clones are lacking; in checked studies, under half of them reflect an unresolved V gene, and why the rest are absent is not known. In this sample the table shows about half a million clones, almost 80% of which occur a single time. Approximately 12% of the sample is taken by the ten largest. The material sequenced was PBMCs. These receptors were taken from a woman aged 40 to 50 in good health. Some clones in this sample may be carry-over from other donors' samples.

The chain joins TRBV5-6 to TRBJ2-1; TRBD2 matches at 11 bases. Germline CDR1 reads SGHDT; CDR2 reads YYEEEE. V dropped 1 base and J dropped 7; count of bases not matched to a gene: 4. The CDR3 extends over 15 amino acids. The CDR3 DNA reads TGTGCCAGCAGCTTGCCTAGCGGGAGGATGAATGAGCAGTTCTTC. Translated, it gives CASSLPSGRMNEQFF.

This rearrangement joins TRBV19 to TRBJ2-5; D unclear. This CDR3 has 15 residues. The germline V gene has CDR1 LNHDA and CDR2 SQIVND (reference sequence). V dropped 4 bases and J dropped 1 base, with 13 bases sitting between them. CDR3 coding DNA: TGTGCCAGTAGTAACCGGCCGTCCACCCAAGAGACCCAGTACTTC. This encodes CASSNRPSTQETQYF.

This clone was seen once. The CDR3 sequence: CSVGPQGYGTDTQYF. CDR3 DNA: TGCAGCGTTGGTCCCCAGGGATATGGCACAGATACGCAGTATTTT. This chain joins TRBV29-1 and TRBJ2-3, with a weak D call TRBD1 (5 bases). Trimming took off 4 bases at V and 1 base at J, with 15 bases between the two ends. The CDR3 is 15 amino acids. Germline V gene lookup returns CDR1 SQVTM and CDR2 ANQGSEA.

CDR3 coding DNA: TGTGCTAGTGGTTTGGTTCCGGGCTGGGGGAACACCGGGGAGCTGTTTTTT. Its protein product is CASGLVPGWGNTGELFF. This sequence joins TRBV12-5 and TRBJ2-2; unclear D gene. V was cut by 0 bases and J by 1 base, with 12 bases left in between. The germline V gene encodes CDR1 LGHNT and CDR2 FRNRAP. The CDR3 runs 17 residues.

The chain couples TRBV7-8 to TRBJ2-2; TRBD1 matches at 10 bases. The V segment lost 5 bases and the J segment 6 bases; nucleotides outside the gene matches: 6. Germline V gene sequence: CDR1 SGHVS, CDR2 FQNEAQ. The CDR3 consists of 15 residues. CDR3 DNA: TGTGCCAGCAGCCAAGACAGGGGGCTGTCCGGGGAGCTGTTTTTT. Translating it yields CASSQDRGLSGELFF.

This chain joins TRBV5-1 and TRBJ1-1; D perhaps matches TRBD1 (5 bases). CDR1 and CDR2 (germline): SGHRS, YFSETQ. Trimming stripped 4 bases from V and 4 bases from J, with 20 bases between. The CDR3 sequence is 16 residues long. CDR3 residues: CASSLGHRNSITEAFF. Here the CDR3 DNA reads TGCGCCAGCAGCCTAGGTCACAGGAACTCGATCACTGAAGCTTTCTTT.

The J gene is TRBJ2-2, the V gene TRBV11-2, with a tentative D call TRBD2 (6 bases). There are 16 residues in the CDR3. V was clipped by 1 base and J by 5 bases, with 14 bases between them. The germline CDR1 and CDR2 sequences are SGHAT and FQNNGV. The CDR3, as DNA: TGTGCCAGCAGCTTAGTAGTCGGGAGCGGTACCGGGGAGCTGTTTTTT. This gives the protein CASSLVVGSGTGELFF.